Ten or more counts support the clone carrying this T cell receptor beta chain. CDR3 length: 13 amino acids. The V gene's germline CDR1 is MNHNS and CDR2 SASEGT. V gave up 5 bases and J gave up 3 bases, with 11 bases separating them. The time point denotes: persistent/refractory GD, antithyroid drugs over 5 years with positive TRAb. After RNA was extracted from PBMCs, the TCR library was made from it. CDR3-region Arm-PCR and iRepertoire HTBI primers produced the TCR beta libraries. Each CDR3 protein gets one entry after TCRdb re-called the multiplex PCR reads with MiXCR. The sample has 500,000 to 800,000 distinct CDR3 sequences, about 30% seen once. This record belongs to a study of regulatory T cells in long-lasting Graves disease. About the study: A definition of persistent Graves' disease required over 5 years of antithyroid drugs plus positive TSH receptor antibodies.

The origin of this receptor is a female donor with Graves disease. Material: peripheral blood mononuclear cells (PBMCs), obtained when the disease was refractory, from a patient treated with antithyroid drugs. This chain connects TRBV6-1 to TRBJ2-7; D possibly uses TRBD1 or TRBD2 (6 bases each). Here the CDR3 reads CASSRQDYYEQYF. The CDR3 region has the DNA TGTGCCAGCAGTCGACAGGACTACTACGAGCAGTACTTC.